The 4 T cell receptor beta chains below were found in one sample sequenced in a study of shared clonotypes between healthy human individuals. Measured with immunoSEQ multiplex PCR; TCRdb has only the in-frame clones, and not every one. The data contain about 700,000 clones, less than 85% of them singletons. Material for sequencing was memory CD4+ T cells sorted from blood. Subset indicated: CD45RA-negative fraction. These receptors were collected from a woman in her twenties or thirties in good health.

The CDR3 region is CASRGTSGRINEQFF. The DNA for the CDR3 is TGTGCCAGCAGGGGAACTAGCGGGAGAATTAATGAGCAGTTCTTC. The rearrangement links TRBV2 to TRBJ2-1; 11 nucleotides align to TRBD2. Germline V CDR1 and CDR2: SNHLY, FYNNEI. There are 15 residues in the CDR3. Trimming took 6 bases from V and 7 from J; bases not matched to a gene: 8.

The chain carries TRBV9 and TRBJ1-1; the match to TRBD1 covers 8 bases. This CDR3 contains 17 residues. Germline V gives CDR1 SGDLS, CDR2 YYNGEE. The V segment lost 4 bases and the J segment 4 bases; nucleotides outside the gene matches: 15. CDR3 coding DNA: TGTGCCAGCAGCCCTGTGTTGACAGGGGCCCCGATCACTGAAGCTTTCTTT. This encodes CASSPVLTGAPITEAFF.

In the case of this clone: Different DNA sequences within this sample yield the same CDR3. The chain has TRBV28 and TRBJ2-1; D ambiguous. Per germline, CDR1 MDHEN and CDR2 SYDVKM. V dropped 5 bases and J dropped 7 bases, with 3 bases sitting between them. The CDR3 is made up of 10 amino acids. The CDR3 region is CASSSNEQFF. As DNA, the CDR3 is TGTGCCAGCAGTAGTAATGAGCAGTTCTTC. The full variable domain, rest sourced from reference TRBV28 and TRBJ2-1, is DVKVTQSSRYLVKRTGEKVFLECVQDMDHENMFWYRQDPGLGLRLIYFSYDVKMKEKGDIPEGYSVSREKKERFSLILESASTNQTSMYLCASSSNEQFFGPGTRLTVL.

CDR3 in amino acids: CASSLARDRTTYEQYF. The CDR3, as DNA: TGCGCCAGCAGCTTGGCCAGGGACAGGACTACCTACGAGCAGTACTTC. The gene calls are TRBV5-1 and TRBJ2-7, with 8 nucleotides matching TRBD1. The V segment lost 0 bases and the J segment 2 bases; nucleotides outside the gene matches: 7. This CDR3 is built from 16 residues. Germline-derived CDR1 and CDR2 are SGHRS and YFSETQ.